The 16 T cell receptor beta chains in this list originate from one sample, sequenced in a study of identical twins. A single record per CDR3 protein comes from TCRdb applying MiXCR to the 5' RACE reads. Of fewer than 650,000 distinct CDR3 sequences in the sample, roughly 9.9% were seen once. These data were also filed under a second study, of yellow fever vaccine responses in identical twins.

The sequenced sample was PBMCs. Receptors were obtained from a woman younger than 35 in good health.

The chain carries TRBV7-9 and TRBJ2-7; 7 nucleotides align to TRBD1. V shed 4 bases, J shed 2 bases, and the junction held 11 bases outside the gene matches. The CDR3 covers 16 residues. Germline V gene data show CDR1 as SEHNR and CDR2 as FQNEAQ (reference sequence). The CDR3 spells CASSSGQGGVTYEQYF. CDR3 nucleotides: TGTGCCAGCAGCTCGGGGCAAGGGGGCGTCACCTACGAGCAGTACTTC.

This clonotype has just a few counts. The chain couples TRBV3-1 to TRBJ2-7, with D unresolved. The germline V and J ends were trimmed by 1 base and 3 bases, with 13 bases remaining between them. There are 15 residues in the CDR3. Germline V CDR1 and CDR2: LGHDT, YNNKEL (reference sequence). The CDR3 loop reads CASSQVSGPHYEQYF. DNA for the CDR3: TGTGCCAGCAGCCAAGTTTCGGGTCCGCACTACGAGCAGTACTTC.

The chain has TRBV11-2 and TRBJ2-3; D not certain. CDR3 length: 18 amino acids. Germline assignment: CDR1 SGHAT and CDR2 FQNNGV. Trimming left V 0 bases short and J 6 bases short, with 22 bases between. CDR3 residues: CASSLDYSGNGLGDTQYF. The CDR3 bases are TGTGCCAGCAGCTTAGATTACTCCGGAAATGGGTTGGGGGATACGCAGTATTTT.

This clonotype was observed a few times. A read error is possible here, since a much larger clone lies one base away. The gene calls are TRBV7-2 and TRBJ2-5, with 10 bases matching TRBD1. The length of the CDR3 is 15 residues. Germline CDR1 SGHTA, CDR2 FQGNSA. Trimming cost V 5 bases and J 5 bases; bases outside gene matches: 8. CDR3 residues: CASSLETGGYETQYF. CDR3 nucleotides: TGTGCCAGCAGCCTCGAGACAGGGGGCTATGAGACCCAGTACTTC.

This chain links TRBV27 with TRBJ2-7; D is unresolved. CDR1 is MNHEY and CDR2 is SMNVEV in the germline V gene (reference sequence). The CDR3 has 15 residues. Trimming stripped 2 bases from V and 0 bases from J, with 11 bases between. The CDR3 sequence: CASSLAVTTSYEQYF. The CDR3 bases are TGTGCCAGCAGTTTAGCGGTCACGACCTCCTACGAGCAGTACTTC.

This clonotype was seen a handful of times. The rearrangement uses TRBV4-1 and TRBJ2-1; 8 bases are a match to TRBD2. J was trimmed by 6 bases and V by 0 bases; bases with no gene match: 22. The CDR3 length is 21 residues. CDR1 and CDR2 (germline): MGHRA, YSYEKL. CDR3 region: CASSQDRERAGAPTRGNEQFF. CDR3 coding DNA: TGCGCCAGCAGCCAAGATCGAGAGCGAGCGGGAGCCCCTACCCGAGGCAATGAGCAGTTCTTC.

J is TRBJ2-4 and V is TRBV3-1; unclear D gene. Trimming took off 4 bases at V and 3 bases at J, with 7 bases between the two ends. The CDR3 extends over 13 amino acids. Germline V lookup: CDR1 LGHDT, CDR2 YNNKEL (reference sequence). CDR3 nucleotides: TGTGCCAGCAGCCTCAGTGGCAAAAACATTCAGTACTTC. Its protein is CASSLSGKNIQYF. Using reference TRBV3-1 and TRBJ2-4 for the parts outside the CDR3, the full variable domain is DTAVSQTPKYLVTQMGNDKSIKCEQNLGHDTMYWYKQDSKKFLKIMFSYNNKELIINETVPNRFSPKSPDKAHLNLHINSLELGDSAVYFCASSLSGKNIQYFGAGTRLSVL.

This clonotype was seen only a few times. The chain couples TRBV3-2 to TRBJ2-2; TRBD1, the D gene given by the table, was not confirmed from the DNA. TRBV3-2 is listed as a pseudogene. CDR3 size: 17 residues. This CDR3 is CASSQYWDRVNTGELFF. CDR3 in DNA: TGTGCCAGCAGCCAATATTGGGACAGGGTGAACACCGGGGAGCTGTTTTTT.

There are a few counts of this clonotype. Written as DNA, the CDR3 is TGTGCCAGCAGTTCGGCGGGACTTCTCACAGATACGCAGTATTTT. Its translation: CASSSAGLLTDTQYF. The chain has TRBV12-3 or TRBV12-4 and TRBJ2-3; D may be TRBD2 (6 bases). Trimming took off 4 bases at V and 2 bases at J, with 13 bases between the two ends. The CDR3 is 15 amino acids.

This clonotype was seen many times. The chain recombines TRBV5-1 with TRBJ2-2; 7 bases map to TRBD1. The germline V gene has CDR1 SGHRS and CDR2 YFSETQ. CDR3 length: 15 amino acids. The V segment lost 0 bases and the J segment 3 bases; nucleotides outside the gene matches: 2. The CDR3 DNA reads TGCGCCAGCAGCTTGGTCCAGGGGGACACCGGGGAGCTGTTTTTT. Its translation is CASSLVQGDTGELFF.

V gene TRBV27 combines with J gene TRBJ2-7, with 11 bases that match TRBD1. The V and J ends lost 0 bases and 1 base, in that order; junction bases with no gene match: 2. Germline-derived CDR1 and CDR2 are MNHEY and SMNVEV (reference sequence). The CDR3 consists of 16 residues. The CDR3 region is CASSLSGTGGSYEQYF. The CDR3, as DNA: TGTGCCAGCAGTTTATCCGGGACAGGGGGGTCCTACGAGCAGTACTTC.

The chain combines TRBV7-8 with TRBJ2-5; 10 bases align to TRBD2. Germline CDR1 is SGHVS and CDR2 is FQNEAQ. Losses at the gene ends were 5 bases for V and 5 bases for J; bases not matched to a gene: 11. The CDR3 is 16 residues long. CDR3: CASSIGAGGPEETQYF. DNA for the CDR3: TGTGCCAGCAGCATTGGAGCGGGGGGGCCCGAGGAGACCCAGTACTTC. The full variable domain, in which reference TRBV7-8 and TRBJ2-5 provide the parts outside the CDR3, is GAGVSQSPRYKVAKRGQDVALRCDPISGHVSLFWYQQALGQGPEFLTYFQNEAQLDKSGLPSDRFFAERPEGSVSTLKIQRTQQEDSAVYLCASSIGAGGPEETQYFGPGTRLLVL.

This clonotype was counted between two and nine times. The genes are TRBV10-1 and TRBJ2-7; D call uncertain. The CDR3 has 16 residues. Trimming took 0 bases from V and 0 from J, leaving 12 bases between them. In germline, CDR1 is WNHNN, CDR2 SYGVQD (reference sequence). CDR3 nucleotide sequence: TGCGCCAGCAGTGAGTCGGCCAGGTTCCTCTCCTACGAGCAGTACTTC. Translated, it gives CASSESARFLSYEQYF.

This clonotype was seen a few times. This CDR3 is CASSSVALAYNEQFF. The CDR3 coding sequence is TGTGCCAGCAGTTCCGTGGCTCTGGCCTACAATGAGCAGTTCTTC. The chain couples TRBV6-5 to TRBJ2-1; the D is unclear. This CDR3 region has 15 residues. Germline assignment: CDR1 MNHEY and CDR2 SVGAGI. Trimming pared 4 bases from V and 2 bases from J, leaving 12 bases between.

This rearrangement joins TRBV6-6 to TRBJ2-1; D remains ambiguous. V gave up 8 bases and J gave up 8 bases, with 13 bases separating them. Germline-derived CDR1 and CDR2 are MNHNY and SVGAGI (reference sequence). This CDR3 has 12 residues. CDR3 DNA sequence: TGTGCCAGCGCGTCCACCAGCGATGAGCAGTTCTTC. Protein: CASASTSDEQFF.

This chain uses TRBV28 with TRBJ2-7, with a tentative D call TRBD2 (5 bases). Germline CDR1 MDHEN, CDR2 SYDVKM. The CDR3 is 16 residues long. V shed 6 bases and J shed 1 base, with 19 bases lying between them. This CDR3 reads CASSSLWLASSYEQYF. The CDR3 nucleotides read TGTGCCAGCAGCTCCCTTTGGCTAGCTAGTTCCTACGAGCAGTACTTC.